This entry lists 28 T cell receptor beta chains sequenced from one sample in a study of control samples from healthy donors and cancer patients. Data came from immunoSEQ multiplex PCR; TCRdb stores just in-frame clones and leaves some out. The data show more than 20,000 clones, with about 85% seen just once and roughly 40% held by the top ten. Material for sequencing was PBMCs. The source is a man aged 55-75 years with head and neck cancer.

The V call is TRBV2, the J call TRBJ2-2; a weak D match, TRBD1 (6 bases). The CDR3 totals 17 residues. Germline lookup yields CDR1 SNHLY and CDR2 FYNNEI. With 4 bases removed from V and 2 bases from J, the gap between germline ends came to 17 bases. CDR3 amino acids: CASSAETGSINTGELFF. The CDR3 bases are TGTGCCAGCAGTGCAGAGACAGGATCTATCAACACCGGGGAGCTGTTTTTT.

J is TRBJ1-1 and V is TRBV4-1; tentative D call: TRBD1 (5 bases). Germline CDR1 is MGHRA and CDR2 is YSYEKL. Trimming removed 3 bases at V and 11 bases at J, with 22 bases between. CDR3 length: 15 amino acids. CDR3 amino acids: CASSQPTGTERVAFF. In DNA form, the CDR3 reads TGCGCCAGCAGCCAGCCCACTGGGACTGAGAGGGTGGCTTTCTTT.

The chain recombines TRBV7-9 with TRBJ1-1; no firm D call. The germline V gene encodes CDR1 SEHNR and CDR2 FQNEAQ (reference sequence). The CDR3 is 11 amino acids. Trimming pared 5 bases from V and 4 bases from J, leaving 5 bases between. This CDR3 reads CASSPATEAFF. CDR3 nucleotides: TGTGCCAGCAGCCCCGCCACTGAAGCTTTCTTT. Full variable domain (rest looked up from reference TRBV7-9 and TRBJ1-1): DTGVSQNPRHKITKRGQNVTFRCDPISEHNRLYWYRQTLGQGPEFLTYFQNEAQLEKSRLLSDRFSAERPKGSFSTLEIQRTEQGDSAMYLCASSPATEAFFGQGTRLTVV.

This clone was observed a few times. The rearrangement links TRBV28 to TRBJ1-2; 12 nucleotides agree with TRBD1. The germline V gene encodes CDR1 MDHEN and CDR2 SYDVKM. CDR3 length: 15 residues. V lost 3 bases and J lost 8; bases outside the gene matches: 7. CDR3 in amino acids: CASSFPGTGGRGYTF. In DNA, the CDR3 is TGTGCCAGCAGTTTCCCCGGGACAGGGGGCAGGGGCTACACCTTC.

The chain recombines TRBV27 with TRBJ1-5, with D perhaps TRBD1 (6 bases). CDR1 and CDR2 (germline): MNHEY, SMNVEV (reference sequence). V was trimmed by 3 bases and J by 1 base, leaving 7 bases between them. CDR3 length: 14 residues. The CDR3 DNA reads as TGTGCCAGCAGTTTGGGGACAAGCAATCAGCCCCAGCATTTT. Amino acids: CASSLGTSNQPQHF.

This chain links TRBV11-2 with TRBJ2-1; TRBD2 aligns across 13 bases. Germline CDR1 reads SGHAT; CDR2 reads FQNNGV. CDR3 length: 18 amino acids. J lost 8 bases, V lost 0 bases, and 10 bases had no gene match. CDR3 amino acids: CASSLDQWTSGGEDEQFF. The CDR3 nucleotides read TGTGCCAGCAGCTTAGATCAATGGACTAGCGGGGGCGAAGATGAGCAGTTCTTC.

The genes are TRBV12-5 and TRBJ2-7; 7 nucleotides agree with TRBD1. J lost 0 bases, V lost 6 bases, and 8 bases had no gene match. The germline V gene encodes CDR1 LGHNT and CDR2 FRNRAP. The CDR3 is 15 amino acids. The CDR3 reads CASGTGQPYSYEQYF. The DNA of the CDR3 is TGTGCTAGTGGCACGGGACAGCCCTACTCCTACGAGCAGTACTTC.

The CDR3 coding sequence is TGTGCCAGCATATCCTCTTCCTACGAGCAGTACTTC. This encodes CASISSSYEQYF. The chain combines TRBV6-5 with TRBJ2-7; no definite D call. This CDR3 comprises 12 residues. The V gene lost 7 bases and the J gene lost 1 base, with 8 bases spanning the gap. The V gene's germline CDR1 is MNHEY and CDR2 SVGAGI.

The V call is TRBV5-5, the J call TRBJ1-1, with 9 bases matching TRBD1. This CDR3 comprises 14 residues. The V and J ends lost 4 bases and 6 bases, in that order; junction bases with no gene match: 7. The V gene's germline CDR1 is SGHKS and CDR2 YYEKEE (reference sequence). As DNA, the CDR3 is TGTGCCAGCAGCGACCGGACAGGGGTACCTGAAGCTTTCTTT. The encoded protein is CASSDRTGVPEAFF.

The chain combines TRBV16 with TRBJ1-1; possible D gene TRBD1, 6 bases. The CDR3 totals 15 residues. V was pared by 0 bases and J by 2 bases, with 10 bases between. The germline gives CDR1 KGHSY, CDR2 FQNENV. CDR3 in DNA: TGTGCCAGCAGCCAATCGGCAGGGGATAACACTGAAGCTTTCTTT. Translating gives CASSQSAGDNTEAFF.

The CDR3 DNA is TGTGCCAGCAGTTACGGGGGACTAGGGTTCTACGAGCAGTACTTC. Protein product: CASSYGGLGFYEQYF. The chain has TRBV6-5 and TRBJ2-7; 8 bases match TRBD2. Germline V lookup: CDR1 MNHEY, CDR2 SVGAGI. V trimming: 2 bases; J trimming: 3 bases; junction bases outside the gene matches: 6. This CDR3 comprises 15 residues.

The chain uses TRBV6-5 and TRBJ2-3; D remains ambiguous. Germline V lookup: CDR1 MNHEY, CDR2 SVGAGI. The V end was cut by 2 bases, the J end by 1 base, with 13 bases between. This CDR3 has 16 residues. DNA of the CDR3: TGTGCCAGCAGTTACGAGCCCACATCCCGCACAGATACGCAGTATTTT. It codes for CASSYEPTSRTDTQYF.

V is TRBV5-1 and J is TRBJ1-1; D gene unclear. Germline V gene lookup returns CDR1 SGHRS and CDR2 YFSETQ. V lost 0 bases, J lost 0 bases, and 9 bases lay in between. The CDR3 sequence is 15 residues long. CDR3 sequence (DNA): TGCGCCAGCAGCTTGGCCGGTCAGATGAACACTGAAGCTTTCTTT. This codes for CASSLAGQMNTEAFF.

The CDR3 nucleotides are TGTGCCAGCAGTTACCTCGGGACAGGTCAGCTCTATGGCTACACCTTC. Amino acids: CASSYLGTGQLYGYTF. V is TRBV6-2 or TRBV6-3 and J is TRBJ1-2; 8 bases align to TRBD1. The germline V gene encodes CDR1 MNHEY and CDR2 SVGEGT. The CDR3 consists of 16 residues. Losses at the gene ends were 2 bases for V and 4 bases for J; bases not matched to a gene: 9.

The V gene is TRBV5-1, the J gene TRBJ1-2, with D uncertain. This CDR3 is built from 13 residues. The V and J ends lost 0 bases and 2 bases respectively, with 5 bases between them. Germline loops: CDR1 SGHRS, CDR2 YFSETQ. The CDR3 protein is CASSLGTNYGYTF. CDR3 nucleotide sequence: TGCGCCAGCAGCTTGGGGACGAACTATGGCTACACCTTC.

CDR3 sequence: CASSLGQGLPTEAFF. The CDR3 DNA sequence: TGTGCCAGCAGTTTAGGGCAGGGGCTCCCCACTGAAGCTTTCTTT. The V gene is TRBV27, the J gene TRBJ1-1; a weak D match, TRBD1 (6 bases). Germline-derived CDR1 and CDR2 are MNHEY and SMNVEV (reference sequence). Between the trimmed V and J ends, which lost 2 bases and 4 bases, there was a span of 14 bases. The CDR3 runs to 15 residues.

The chain recombines TRBV6-5 with TRBJ2-1, with 7 bases aligning to TRBD2. This CDR3 spans 14 amino acids. V lost 10 bases, J lost 9 bases, and 15 bases stayed unmatched. Germline V gene sequence: CDR1 MNHEY, CDR2 SVGAGI. The CDR3 nucleotides are TGTGCCACCACAGGAAGACTAGCCCGCGTTGAGCAGTTCTTC. Residues: CATTGRLARVEQFF.

J is TRBJ2-7 and V is TRBV7-9; TRBD1 is a possible D gene (5 bases). The length of the CDR3 is 15 residues. Trimming took 6 bases from V and 2 from J, leaving 17 bases between them. Germline-derived CDR1 and CDR2 are SEHNR and FQNEAQ (reference sequence). CDR3 protein: CASSSTDADAYEQYF. DNA for the CDR3: TGTGCCAGCAGTTCGACAGACGCGGACGCCTACGAGCAGTACTTC.

The CDR3 region is CASGTGLMNTEAFF. CDR3 DNA sequence: TGTGCCAGCGGTACAGGACTGATGAACACTGAAGCTTTCTTT. This chain links TRBV6-5 with TRBJ1-1, with TRBD1 as a possible D gene (5 bases). Per the germline V gene, CDR1 is MNHEY and CDR2 is SVGAGI. The ends were cut back, 8 bases at V and 0 bases at J, with 13 bases in the middle. The CDR3 covers 14 residues.

The chain couples TRBV5-1 to TRBJ2-1; D tentatively fits TRBD1 or TRBD2 (5 bases each). The CDR3 extends over 13 amino acids. Trimming left V 0 bases short and J 4 bases short, with 5 bases between. Per germline, CDR1 SGHRS and CDR2 YFSETQ. Written as DNA, the CDR3 is TGCGCCAGCAGCTTGGGGGGGTACAATGAGCAGTTCTTC. Amino acid sequence: CASSLGGYNEQFF.

V usage is TRBV3-1 (or the pseudogene TRBV3-2) and J usage is TRBJ1-4; 8 bases line up with TRBD1. Germline V CDR1 and CDR2: LGHDT, YNNKEL (reference sequence). V lost 0 bases and J lost 4; bases outside the gene matches: 4. The CDR3 totals 16 residues. The CDR3 protein is CASSQDQGALNEKLFF. The CDR3 nucleotides are TGTGCCAGCAGCCAAGATCAGGGGGCTCTTAATGAAAAACTGTTTTTT.

The chain employs TRBV19 and TRBJ2-1; 8 bases agree with TRBD2. V trimming: 5 bases; J trimming: 12 bases; junction bases outside the gene matches: 6. Germline-derived CDR1 and CDR2 are LNHDA and SQIVND (reference sequence). The CDR3 length is 12 residues. CDR3 in amino acids: CASSPLAGRQFF. The CDR3 DNA is TGTGCCAGTAGTCCTTTAGCGGGAAGGCAGTTCTTC.

This chain uses TRBV19 with TRBJ2-6, with 12 nucleotides matching TRBD1. Germline values: CDR1 LNHDA, CDR2 SQIVND (reference sequence). The CDR3 length is 18 residues. The trim removed 7 bases at V and 3 bases at J, leaving 10 bases unmatched. The CDR3 loop is CASTLRGQGAGGANVLTF. The CDR3 DNA reads as TGTGCCAGTACCCTACGGGGACAGGGGGCTGGTGGGGCCAACGTCCTGACTTTC.

The chain employs TRBV6-5 and TRBJ2-1; 8 nucleotides match TRBD2. Germline lookup yields CDR1 MNHEY and CDR2 SVGAGI. The junction had 9 bases not matched to a gene; V was cut back by 7 bases and J by 4 bases. The CDR3 loop spans 15 amino acids. The CDR3 DNA is TGTGCCAGCACTGGGGTGACTAGCGCATACAATGAGCAGTTCTTC. Translating gives CASTGVTSAYNEQFF.

In its sample, this clone was seen once. The rearrangement uses TRBV7-8 and TRBJ2-1, with D tentatively TRBD1 (5 bases). Germline loops: CDR1 SGHVS, CDR2 FQNEAQ. Trimming pared 5 bases from V and 3 bases from J, leaving 11 bases between. This CDR3 has 14 amino acids. CDR3 bases: TGTGCCAGCAGCCTCCAAGGGGTCTACAATGAGCAGTTCTTC. The encoded protein is CASSLQGVYNEQFF.

The chain carries TRBV2 and TRBJ2-3; D not certain. Germline assignment: CDR1 SNHLY and CDR2 FYNNEI. V gave up 3 bases and J gave up 0 bases, with 19 bases separating them. The CDR3 length is 18 residues. CDR3 DNA sequence: TGTGCCAGCAGTGATAGAGCCTCGTGGGCCCCTAGCACAGATACGCAGTATTTT. Protein: CASSDRASWAPSTDTQYF.

This clone has only one observation. The chain couples TRBV6-5 to TRBJ1-6, with D tentatively TRBD1 (6 bases). The CDR3 spans 14 residues. The V end lost 3 bases, the J end lost 14 bases, and 17 bases lay between the germline ends. Germline CDR1 is MNHEY and CDR2 is SVGAGI. The CDR3 protein is CASSYFPGGRSLHF. CDR3 coding DNA: TGTGCCAGCAGTTATTTCCCGGGGGGCCGATCCCTCCACTTT.

J is TRBJ2-6 and V is TRBV10-2; D is possibly TRBD1 or TRBD2 (5 bases each). Trimming removed 8 bases at V and 0 bases at J, with 11 bases between. This CDR3 is 15 amino acids long. Germline CDR1 reads WSHSY; CDR2 reads SAAADI. The CDR3 here is CASGGEASGANVLTF. CDR3 nucleotide sequence: TGCGCCAGCGGGGGAGAAGCCTCTGGGGCCAACGTCCTGACTTTC.